This is a list of T cell receptor beta chains from one sample in a study of blood T cell repertoires in COVID-19. Measured with immunoSEQ multiplex PCR; TCRdb has only the in-frame clones, and not every one. The table shows some 240,000 clones, with 89% occurring only once. The sample comprised peripheral blood. The receptors were gathered from a man in his 60s who had recovered from COVID-19. Each CDR3 is given with its conserved first and last residue. Each record gives: V gene, clone size, J gene, D gene, CDR3 DNA, CDR3 protein. D genes are given only for firm matches. Some rows have no size entry. The others give once, few or many, or a class for an expanded clone.

>TRBV19|NA|TRBJ1-3|NA
TGTGCCAGTGGAATAATGGGGCCCTCTGGAAACACCATATATTTT
CASGIMGPSGNTIYF
>TRBV10-2|NA|TRBJ2-7|NA
TGCGCCAGCAAGCAAGCTACTAGAAGCGAGCAGTACTTC
CASKQATRSEQYF
>TRBV6-5|NA|TRBJ2-7|TRBD1
TGTGCCAGCCAAGCAGGGGGTGGGTACGAGCAGTACTTC
CASQAGGGYEQYF
>TRBV2|NA|TRBJ1-1|TRBD1
TGTGCCAGCAGGCAGAGGACAGGGGCCAACACTGAAGCTTTCTTT
CASRQRTGANTEAFF
>TRBV19|NA|TRBJ1-1|NA
TGTGCCAGTAGTATTGGCGGGGGTCTGGGCACTGAAGCTTTCTTT
CASSIGGGLGTEAFF
>TRBV11-2|NA|TRBJ2-7|TRBD2
TGTGCCAGCAGCAAGCACCAGCGGGATCACTACGAGCAGTACTTC
CASSKHQRDHYEQYF
>TRBV7-9|NA|TRBJ1-5|NA
TGTGCCAGCAGCTACACAGCCACGTCCCAGCATTTT
CASSYTATSQHF
>TRBV5-1|NA|TRBJ2-6|NA
TGCGCCAGCAGCTTGGACTCTCGAACCTCTGGGGCCAACGTCCTGACTTTC
CASSLDSRTSGANVLTF
>TRBV20-1|once|TRBJ2-1|NA
TGCAGTACTAGACACTACAATGAGCAGTTCTTC
CSTRHYNEQFF
>TRBV27|NA|TRBJ1-1|TRBD1
TGTGCCAGCAGTGTACAACAGGGGGGCACTGAAGCTTTCTTT
CASSVQQGGTEAFF
>TRBV6-6|NA|TRBJ1-1|NA
TGTGCCAGCAGTTACTTTGCGGCGGGGACGGTGGGTGCTTTCTTT
CASSYFAAGTVGAFF
>TRBV30|many|TRBJ2-2|NA
TGTGCCTTTCAACAGGGAACCGGGGAGCTGTTTTTT
CAFQQGTGELFF
>TRBV9|NA|TRBJ1-1|TRBD1
TGTGCCAGCAGCACCCGGGACAGGGTGGCTGAAGCTTTCTTT
CASSTRDRVAEAFF
>TRBV28|NA|TRBJ2-7|TRBD2
TGTGCCAGTAGCGGGAGTTACGAGCAGTACTTC
CASSGSYEQYF
>TRBV2|many|TRBJ2-7|TRBD1
TGTGCCAGCAGGGGAGCTATGAGACAGGGGGCCCACGAGCAGTACTTC
CASRGAMRQGAHEQYF
>TRBV7-3|NA|TRBJ2-2|TRBD2
TGTGCCAGCAGCTTATCAGGCGGGAGAGACACCGGGGAGCTGTTTTTT
CASSLSGGRDTGELFF
>TRBV18|NA|TRBJ2-7|NA
TGTGCCAGCTCACCCCACCCCCCCCTGGCAGGGCGTAACGAGCAGTACTTC
CASSPHPPLAGRNEQYF
>TRBV9|NA|TRBJ2-7|TRBD2
TGTGCCAGCAGCGTCCGGGACTACTCCTACGAGCAGTACTTC
CASSVRDYSYEQYF
>TRBV3-1/TRBV3-2|NA|TRBJ2-3|NA
TGTGCCAGCAGCCAAGGTCTCCTAAGCAACACAGATACGCAGTATTTT
CASSQGLLSNTDTQYF
>TRBV15|NA|TRBJ1-2|NA
TGTGCCACCAGCAGAGAGAGTAGAGATGGCTACACCTTC
CATSRESRDGYTF
>TRBV5-1|NA|TRBJ2-7|NA
TGCGCCAGCAGCCAGTTGACAGGAGGATTAGCCTACGAGCAGTACTTC
CASSQLTGGLAYEQYF
>TRBV5-1|NA|TRBJ2-2|TRBD1
TGCGCCAGCAGCTTGGAAACAGGGGCCAACACCGGGGAGCTGTTTTTT
CASSLETGANTGELFF
>TRBV24-1|once|TRBJ2-7|NA
TGTGCCACCAGTGACGCCTGGGCCGACGAGCAGTACTTC
CATSDAWADEQYF
>TRBV7-2|NA|TRBJ2-3|NA
TGTGCCAGCAGCCAAGGGGCTGACAGCCTCACAGATACGCAGTATTTT
CASSQGADSLTDTQYF
>TRBV30|once|TRBJ1-3|NA
TGTGCCTGGAGTGGGACTGAGGGAAACACCATATATTTT
CAWSGTEGNTIYF
>TRBV15|once|TRBJ1-2|TRBD1
TGTGCCACCAGCAGAGGGGGCAGGGGGACTGGCTACACCTTC
CATSRGGRGTGYTF
>TRBV19|NA|TRBJ2-7|NA
TGTGCCAGTAGTATGGGGACACCGACCTACGAGCAGTACTTC
CASSMGTPTYEQYF
>TRBV4-3|NA|TRBJ2-1|TRBD2
TGCGCCAGCAGCCTTTCTAGCGGGAGGATGGATGAGCAGTTCTTC
CASSLSSGRMDEQFF
>TRBV3-1/TRBV3-2|NA|TRBJ2-7|TRBD2
TGTGCCAGCAGCCTTACGAGGACTAGCGGCAGCTACGAGCAGTACTTC
CASSLTRTSGSYEQYF
>TRBV27|NA|TRBJ2-5|NA
TGTGCCAGCAGTTTAAAGTGGCGGGAGACCCAGTACTTC
CASSLKWRETQYF
>TRBV2|NA|TRBJ2-7|NA
TGTGCCAGCAGTGAAAGCGGAAGGTACGAGCAGTACTTC
CASSESGRYEQYF
>TRBV6-5|NA|TRBJ1-4|TRBD1
TGTGCCAGCAGTTACTTGAGGACAGGGGGGAATGAAAAACTGTTTTTT
CASSYLRTGGNEKLFF
>TRBV27|NA|TRBJ2-7|TRBD1
TGTGCCAGCAGTTCCCGGGACAGGGGTCGTCCCGAGCAGTACTTC
CASSSRDRGRPEQYF
>TRBV23-1|NA|TRBJ2-5|NA
TGCGCCAGCAGTCAAGATATTCGGACAGACCAAGAGACCCAGTACTTC
CASSQDIRTDQETQYF
>TRBV15|NA|TRBJ2-7|TRBD1
TGTGCCACCAGCCTTGGGAAGGGGGCTGTTTCCTACGAGCAGTACTTC
CATSLGKGAVSYEQYF
>TRBV27|NA|TRBJ2-1|TRBD2
TGTGCCAGCAGACCTAGCGGGGACAATGAGCAGTTCTTC
CASRPSGDNEQFF
>TRBV3-1/TRBV3-2|NA|TRBJ1-5|NA
TGTGCCAGCAGCCAAGATCTTAGGGGGGGTCAGCCCCAGCATTTT
CASSQDLRGGQPQHF